This T cell receptor (beta chain) was retrieved from a study of monozygotic twins with inflammatory bowel disease. Study-wide findings and caveats: It was in IBD patients that TCRbeta diversity (inverse Simpson) was lower than in healthy co-twins.

To note about this clonotype: Its antigen is still unknown.

Each UMI, carrying a 6-nucleotide sample barcode, came from template switching. Using the 5' RACE reads, TCRdb records one entry per CDR3 protein without DNA. The sample has approximately 330,000 distinct CDR3 sequences, and its top ten clones hold over 2%. Germline assignment: CDR1 SGHVS and CDR2 FQNEAQ. The CDR3 covers 18 residues. Sequencing input: blood. This rearrangement joins TRBV7-8 to TRBJ2-2; with no DNA, the TCRdb D assignment of TRBD2 cannot be verified. This receptor was identified in a human donor with ulcerative colitis or Crohn's disease, or a healthy co-twin of an affected twin (not recorded which). The CDR3: CASSPLRGGTSEPGELFF.